This TCR beta chain stems from a study of blood T cells in healthy people across ages. The sample holds a few counts of this clonotype. The antigen is not known. For the second PCR, which ran for about 7 to 11 cycles, a sample-barcoded 5' primer and a J-beta primer mix were used. TCRdb analysed the 5' RACE reads with MiXCR anew, one entry per CDR3 protein. The sample includes about 780,000 distinct CDR3 sequences, 20% to 30% of them seen just once. Study outcomes and limitations: Naive T cell percentage by flow cytometry tracked strongly with beta diversity.

These data also formed part of another study, on T cells of mothers and their children.

The clonotype comes from a boy between 5 and 17 years old in good health. Specimen: blood.

CDR3 DNA sequence: TGCGCCACCGGAGAAAGGGCGGGTGGATACGAGCAGTACTTC. This sequence encodes CATGERAGGYEQYF. The chain links TRBV5-1 to TRBJ2-5; tentative D call: TRBD2 (5 bases). Judging by the DNA end, TRBJ2-7 fits better; the J call may be wrong. CDR3 length: 14 residues. Germline CDR1 is SGHRS and CDR2 is YFSETQ.